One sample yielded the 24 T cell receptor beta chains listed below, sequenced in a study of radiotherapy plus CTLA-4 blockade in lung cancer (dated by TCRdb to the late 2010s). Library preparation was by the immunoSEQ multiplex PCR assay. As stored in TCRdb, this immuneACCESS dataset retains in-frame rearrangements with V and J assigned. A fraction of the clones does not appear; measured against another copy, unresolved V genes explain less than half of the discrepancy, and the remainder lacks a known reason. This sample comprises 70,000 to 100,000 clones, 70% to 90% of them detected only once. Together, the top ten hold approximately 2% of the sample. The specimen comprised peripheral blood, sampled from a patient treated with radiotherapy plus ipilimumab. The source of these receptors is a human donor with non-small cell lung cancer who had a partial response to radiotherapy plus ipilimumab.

The CDR3 here is CASSQDRQGLSFGYGYTF. In DNA form, the CDR3 reads TGCGCCAGCAGCCAAGATCGGCAGGGATTAAGTTTTGGCTATGGCTACACCTTC. The chain has TRBV4-1 and TRBJ1-2; perhaps TRBD1 as D (5 bases). This CDR3 has 18 residues. Germline values: CDR1 MGHRA, CDR2 YSYEKL. The V end was cut by 0 bases, the J end by 4 bases, with 21 bases between.

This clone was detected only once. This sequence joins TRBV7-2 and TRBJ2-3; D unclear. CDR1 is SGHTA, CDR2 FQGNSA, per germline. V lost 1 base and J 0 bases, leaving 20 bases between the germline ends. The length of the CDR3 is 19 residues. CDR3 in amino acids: CASSLGPLTSGTSTDTQYF. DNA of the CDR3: TGTGCCAGCAGCTTAGGTCCCCTTACTTCAGGCACTAGCACAGATACGCAGTATTTT. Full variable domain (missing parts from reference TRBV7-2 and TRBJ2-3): GAGVSQSPSNKVTEKGKDVELRCDPISGHTALYWYRQSLGQGLEFLIYFQGNSAPDKSGLPSDRFSAERTGGSVSTLTIQRTQQEDSAVYLCASSLGPLTSGTSTDTQYFGPGTRLTVL.

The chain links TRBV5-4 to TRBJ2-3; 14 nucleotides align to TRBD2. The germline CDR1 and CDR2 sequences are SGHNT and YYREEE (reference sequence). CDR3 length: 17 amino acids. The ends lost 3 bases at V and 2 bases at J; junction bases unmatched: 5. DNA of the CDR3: TGTGCCAGCAGCTCCGGGACTAGCGGGGGATTCACAGATACGCAGTATTTT. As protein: CASSSGTSGGFTDTQYF.

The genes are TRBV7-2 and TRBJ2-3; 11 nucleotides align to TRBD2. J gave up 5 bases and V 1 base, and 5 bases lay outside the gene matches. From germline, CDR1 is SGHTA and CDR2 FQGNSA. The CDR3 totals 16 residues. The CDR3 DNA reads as TGTGCCAGCAGCTTAGGTCTAGCGGGAGGTGGAGATACGCAGTATTTT. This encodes CASSLGLAGGGDTQYF.

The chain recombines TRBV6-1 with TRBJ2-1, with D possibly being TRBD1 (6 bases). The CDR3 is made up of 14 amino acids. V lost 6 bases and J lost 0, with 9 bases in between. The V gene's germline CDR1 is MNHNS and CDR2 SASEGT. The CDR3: CASRGRGSYNEQFF. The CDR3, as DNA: TGTGCCAGCAGGGGCAGGGGCTCCTACAATGAGCAGTTCTTC.

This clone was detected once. The CDR3 protein is CASSSPGTSRDNEQFF. CDR3 in DNA: TGTGCCAGCAGTTCTCCCGGGACTAGCAGAGACAATGAGCAGTTCTTC. This chain joins TRBV27 and TRBJ2-1, with 9 bases identical to TRBD2. Trimming cost V 4 bases and J 5 bases; bases outside gene matches: 9. The CDR3 loop spans 16 amino acids. Germline CDR1 and CDR2: MNHEY and SMNVEV (reference sequence).

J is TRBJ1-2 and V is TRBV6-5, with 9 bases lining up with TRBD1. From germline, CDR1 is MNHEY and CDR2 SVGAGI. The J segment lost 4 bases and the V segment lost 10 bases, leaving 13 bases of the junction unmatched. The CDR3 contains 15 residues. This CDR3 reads CATLGQGLSAYGYTF. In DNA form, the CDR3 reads TGTGCCACCTTGGGACAGGGATTGTCCGCCTATGGCTACACCTTC.

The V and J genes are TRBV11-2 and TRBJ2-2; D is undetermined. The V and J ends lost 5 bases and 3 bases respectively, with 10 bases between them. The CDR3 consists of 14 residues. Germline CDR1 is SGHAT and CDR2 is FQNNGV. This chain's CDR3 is CASSPVRYTGELFF. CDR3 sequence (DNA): TGTGCCAGCAGCCCAGTACGCTACACCGGGGAGCTGTTTTTT.

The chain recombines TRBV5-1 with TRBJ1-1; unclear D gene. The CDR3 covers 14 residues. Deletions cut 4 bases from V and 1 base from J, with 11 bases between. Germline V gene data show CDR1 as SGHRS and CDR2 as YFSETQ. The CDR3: CASSHDSPNTEAFF. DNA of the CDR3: TGCGCCAGCAGCCATGACTCACCGAACACTGAAGCTTTCTTT.

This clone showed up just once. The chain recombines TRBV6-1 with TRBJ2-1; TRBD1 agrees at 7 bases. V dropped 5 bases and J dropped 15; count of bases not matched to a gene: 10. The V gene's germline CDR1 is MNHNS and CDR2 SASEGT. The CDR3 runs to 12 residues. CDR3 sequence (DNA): TGTGCCAGCAGTATCGACAGGGCTCGACTGTTCTTC. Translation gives CASSIDRARLFF.

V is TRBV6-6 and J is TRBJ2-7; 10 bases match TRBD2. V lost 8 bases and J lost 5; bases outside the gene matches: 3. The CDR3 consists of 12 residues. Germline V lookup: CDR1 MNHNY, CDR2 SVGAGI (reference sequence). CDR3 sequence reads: CASYSGRNEQYF. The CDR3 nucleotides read TGTGCCAGCTATAGCGGGAGGAACGAGCAGTACTTC.

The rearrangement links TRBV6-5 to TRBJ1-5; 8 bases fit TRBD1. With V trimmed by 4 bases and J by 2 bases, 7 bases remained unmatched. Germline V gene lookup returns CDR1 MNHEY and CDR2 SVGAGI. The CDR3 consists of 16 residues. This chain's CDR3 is CASSSGQGLGNQPQHF. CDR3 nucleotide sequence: TGTGCCAGCAGTTCCGGACAGGGACTGGGCAATCAGCCCCAGCATTTT.

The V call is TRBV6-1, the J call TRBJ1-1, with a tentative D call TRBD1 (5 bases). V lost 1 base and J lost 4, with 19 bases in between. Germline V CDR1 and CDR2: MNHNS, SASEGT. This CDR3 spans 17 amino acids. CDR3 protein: CASSEVPSWGVATEAFF. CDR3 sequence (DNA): TGTGCCAGCAGTGAAGTCCCAAGTTGGGGGGTTGCCACTGAAGCTTTCTTT.

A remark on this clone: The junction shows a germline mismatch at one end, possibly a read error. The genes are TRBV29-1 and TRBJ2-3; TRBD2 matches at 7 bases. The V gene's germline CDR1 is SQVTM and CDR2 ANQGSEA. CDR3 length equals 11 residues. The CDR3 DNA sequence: TGTGGGGGGAGGGACCCAGATACGCAGTATTTT. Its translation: CGGRDPDTQYF.

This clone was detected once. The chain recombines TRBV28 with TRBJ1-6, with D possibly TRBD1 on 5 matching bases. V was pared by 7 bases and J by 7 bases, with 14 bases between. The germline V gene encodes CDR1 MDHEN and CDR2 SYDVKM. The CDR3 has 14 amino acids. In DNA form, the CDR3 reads TGTGCCAGCACGAGTGGGGCATACAATTCACCCCTCCACTTT. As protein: CASTSGAYNSPLHF.

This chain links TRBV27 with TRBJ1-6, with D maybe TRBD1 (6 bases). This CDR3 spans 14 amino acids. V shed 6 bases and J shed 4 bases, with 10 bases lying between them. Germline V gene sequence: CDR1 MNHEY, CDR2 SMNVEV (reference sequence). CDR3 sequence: CASSQTGYNSPLHF. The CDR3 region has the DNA TGTGCCAGCAGCCAGACAGGATATAATTCACCCCTCCACTTT.

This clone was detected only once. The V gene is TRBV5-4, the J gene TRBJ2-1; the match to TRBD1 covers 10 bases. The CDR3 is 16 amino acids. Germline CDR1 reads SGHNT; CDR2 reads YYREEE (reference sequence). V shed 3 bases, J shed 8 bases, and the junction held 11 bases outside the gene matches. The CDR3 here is CASSSQPGQGMDEQFF. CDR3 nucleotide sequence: TGTGCCAGCAGCTCACAACCGGGACAGGGGATGGATGAGCAGTTCTTC. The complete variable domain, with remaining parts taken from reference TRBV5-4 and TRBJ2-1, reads ETGVTQSPTHLIKTRGQQVTLRCSSQSGHNTVSWYQQALGQGPQFIFQYYREEENGRGNFPPRFSGLQFPNYSSELNVNALELDDSALYLCASSSQPGQGMDEQFFGPGTRLTVL.

Here the CDR3 reads CASSGQGDYGYTF. The CDR3 DNA follows: TGTGCCAGCAGTGGACAGGGTGACTATGGCTACACCTTC. V usage is TRBV2 and J usage is TRBJ1-2; TRBD1 matches at 7 bases. Germline CDR1 reads SNHLY; CDR2 reads FYNNEI. V lost 4 bases, J lost 3 bases, and 2 bases stayed unmatched. CDR3 length equals 13 residues.

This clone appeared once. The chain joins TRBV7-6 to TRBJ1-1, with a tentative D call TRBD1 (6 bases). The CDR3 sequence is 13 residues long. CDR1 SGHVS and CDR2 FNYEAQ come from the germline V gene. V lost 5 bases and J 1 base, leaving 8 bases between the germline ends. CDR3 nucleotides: TGTGCCAGCAGCCGACAGGAGAACACTGAAGCTTTCTTT. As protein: CASSRQENTEAFF.

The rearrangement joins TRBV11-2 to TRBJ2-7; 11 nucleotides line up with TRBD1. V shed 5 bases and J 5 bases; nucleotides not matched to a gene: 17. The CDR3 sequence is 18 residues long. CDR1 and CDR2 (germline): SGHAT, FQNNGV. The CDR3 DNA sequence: TGTGCCAGCAGCCTCGTCCCGGGACAGGGGGAGTATGAGAACGAGCAGTACGTC. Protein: CASSLVPGQGEYENEQYV.

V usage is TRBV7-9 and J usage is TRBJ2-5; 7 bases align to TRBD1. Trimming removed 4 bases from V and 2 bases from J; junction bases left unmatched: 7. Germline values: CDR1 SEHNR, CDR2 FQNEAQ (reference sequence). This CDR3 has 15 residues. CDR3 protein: CASSSGWTGQETQYF. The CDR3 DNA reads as TGTGCCAGCAGCTCCGGATGGACAGGACAAGAGACCCAGTACTTC.

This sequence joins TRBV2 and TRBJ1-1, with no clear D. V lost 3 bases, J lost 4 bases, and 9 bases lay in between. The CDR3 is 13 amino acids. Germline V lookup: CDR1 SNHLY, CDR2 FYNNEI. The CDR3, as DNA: TGTGCCAGCAGTGAGGCGGTTCTCACTGAAGCTTTCTTT. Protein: CASSEAVLTEAFF. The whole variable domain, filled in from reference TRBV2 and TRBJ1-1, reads EPEVTQTPSHQVTQMGQEVILRCVPISNHLYFYWYRQILGQKVEFLVSFYNNEISEKSEIFDDQFSVERPDGSNFTLKIRSTKLEDSAMYFCASSEAVLTEAFFGQGTRLTVV.

The CDR3 reads CASSMVVGRANTGELFF. CDR3 in DNA: TGTGCCAGTAGTATGGTGGTGGGCAGGGCGAACACCGGGGAGCTGTTTTTT. The chain recombines TRBV19 with TRBJ2-2; D perhaps matches TRBD1 (5 bases). Deletions cut 3 bases from V and 0 bases from J, with 14 bases between. Germline assignment: CDR1 LNHDA and CDR2 SQIVND (reference sequence). The CDR3 consists of 17 residues. Complete variable domain (other parts from reference TRBV19 and TRBJ2-2): DGGITQSPKYLFRKEGQNVTLSCEQNLNHDAMYWYRQDPGQGLRLIYYSQIVNDFQKGDIAEGYSVSREKKESFPLTVTSAQKNPTAFYLCASSMVVGRANTGELFFGEGSRLTVL.

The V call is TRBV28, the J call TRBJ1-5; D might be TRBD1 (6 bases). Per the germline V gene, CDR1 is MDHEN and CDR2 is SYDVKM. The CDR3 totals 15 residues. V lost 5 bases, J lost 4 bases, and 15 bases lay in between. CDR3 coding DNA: TGTGCCAGCAGTCCCGCCGGGACAAGTAATCAGCCCCAGCATTTT. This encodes CASSPAGTSNQPQHF.